This T cell receptor beta chain was retrieved from a study of blood T cell repertoires in COVID-19. Study in general: Some COVID-19 samples were acute and others convalescent; all came from the United States, Italy and Spain. The analysed material was cDNA or gDNA that came from T cells, B-cell-depleted T cells, or PBMCs.

Assay used: immunoSEQ multiplex PCR; TCRdb lists only in-frame clones, some missing. The sample carries more than 85,000 clones, roughly four fifths recorded once. The sequenced material came from peripheral blood. This TCR was sampled from a woman in her sixties or seventies with acute or convalescent COVID-19.

CDR3 DNA sequence: TGCGCCAGCAGCCAATTAGCGGGGGATTCCTACGAGCAGTACTTC. It translates to CASSQLAGDSYEQYF. V usage is TRBV4-3 and J usage is TRBJ2-7; 9 bases are shared with TRBD2. The ends lost 2 bases at V and 1 base at J; junction bases unmatched: 3. Germline CDR1 and CDR2: LGHNA and YSLEER. The CDR3 contains 15 residues.